Shown below are 7 T cell receptor beta chains from a single sample sequenced in a study of shared clonotypes between healthy human individuals. Terminally differentiated effector memory CD45RA+ cells were excluded from the naive CD8 cells, which were CD45RO-negative and positively selected for CCR7. The data were produced by immunoSEQ multiplex PCR, yet TCRdb's version contains in-frame clones alone and is incomplete. The profile shows around 1.9 million clones, 90% to 95% of them singletons. What was sequenced was naive CD8+ T cells from PBMCs. Receptors originate from a man aged 18-30 years in good health. Some clones in this sample may be carry-over from other donors' samples.

The chain employs TRBV27 and TRBJ2-1, with D uncertain. This CDR3 spans 18 amino acids. Germline CDR1 and CDR2: MNHEY and SMNVEV (reference sequence). V lost 5 bases and J 0 bases, leaving 20 bases between the germline ends. The CDR3 coding sequence is TGTGCCAGCAGTCCAATCTCCCTTGCGGAGAGCTCCTACAATGAGCAGTTCTTC. Translation gives CASSPISLAESSYNEQFF.

This sequence joins TRBV28 and TRBJ1-1, with D possibly being TRBD1 (5 bases). This CDR3 is built from 12 residues. Between the trimmed V and J ends, which lost 5 bases and 5 bases, there was a span of 9 bases. Germline CDR1 MDHEN, CDR2 SYDVKM. Here the CDR3 reads CASSGGSTEAFF. The CDR3 bases are TGTGCCAGCAGTGGGGGGTCTACTGAAGCTTTCTTT.

This sequence joins TRBV14 and TRBJ2-7, with 10 bases that match TRBD1. CDR3 length equals 16 residues. Germline V gives CDR1 SGHDN, CDR2 FVKESK. V was pared by 5 bases and J by 9 bases, with 16 bases of the junction left unmatched. The chain's CDR3 is CASSTRGGTGVNRQYF. The CDR3 DNA follows: TGTGCCAGCAGCACGAGGGGAGGGACAGGGGTTAATCGGCAGTACTTC.

This rearrangement joins TRBV27 to TRBJ2-3; TRBD2 agrees at 7 bases. Looked up from germline, CDR1 is MNHEY and CDR2 is SMNVEV (reference sequence). CDR3 length equals 14 residues. V was clipped by 6 bases and J by 2 bases; unmatched bases: 5. CDR3 DNA sequence: TGTGCCAGCAGCTGGGGGGGATTCACAGATACGCAGTATTTT. Encoded protein: CASSWGGFTDTQYF.

This clone was recorded once. The chain couples TRBV10-3 to TRBJ2-1; D gene uncertain. This CDR3 contains 15 residues. Looked up from germline, CDR1 is ENHRY and CDR2 is SYGVKD. Trimming removed 2 bases at V and 7 bases at J, with 15 bases between. The CDR3 DNA reads as TGTGCCATCAGTGAGGGGCCTCCTGGGATAAATGAGCAGTTCTTC. It encodes CAISEGPPGINEQFF.

This clone has a single count. The V and J genes are TRBV27 and TRBJ2-7, with 8 bases that match TRBD1. The CDR3 runs to 14 residues. Germline trimming cut 3 bases from V and 7 bases from J; bases unmatched to any gene: 8. CDR1 MNHEY and CDR2 SMNVEV come from the germline V gene (reference sequence). Written as DNA, the CDR3 is TGTGCCAGCAGTTTCCAGGGGGCGTCGGGTGAGCAGTACTTC. This translates into CASSFQGASGEQYF.

The chain joins TRBV25-1 to TRBJ2-2; D unresolved. In germline, CDR1 is MGHDK, CDR2 SYGVNS. The CDR3 runs 14 residues. V lost 4 bases and J lost 1, with 7 bases in between. The CDR3 DNA reads as TGTGCCAGCAGTGTTACTCGGAACACCGGGGAGCTGTTTTTT. Protein sequence: CASSVTRNTGELFF.